This T cell receptor beta chain was found in a study of graft-versus-host responses after intestinal transplantation. The wider study: Transplant recipients had multivisceral, liver-intestinal, or isolated intestinal grafts. Recipients were all induced with anti-thymocyte globulin, then given tacrolimus and steroids for around three years.

To note about this clone: Its antigen is not known.

V lost 5 bases, J lost 4 bases, and 8 bases lay in between. Germline V gives CDR1 LNHDA, CDR2 SQIVND (reference sequence). This CDR3 is 12 amino acids long. Study-wide results and limits: GvH clones were identified in recipient marrow, with some first appearing in ileum or blood.

Using immunoSEQ multiplex PCR, the repertoire was profiled, and TCRdb retains in-frame clones only, with some absent. The sample holds about 93,000 clones; 80% to 95% are singletons and the top ten take roughly 0.49%. Sample: unstimulated CD8+ T cells sorted from spleen or lymph node cells, taken before intestinal transplant. This clonotype originated in a human donor who received an intestinal transplant. V gene TRBV19 combines with J gene TRBJ1-1; D unresolved. Here the CDR3 reads CASSVQPTEAFF. In nucleotides, the CDR3 is TGTGCCAGTAGTGTACAGCCCACTGAAGCTTTCTTT.